The rows below give T cell receptor beta chains drawn from one sample of a study of early T cells in non-severe SARS-CoV-2 infection. TCRdb recomputed calls from the 5' RACE reads with MiXCR, one row per CDR3 protein. The sample records tens of thousands of distinct CDR3 sequences, 13% being singletons. Sequenced sample: whole blood. The source is an adult who was a healthcare worker with PCR-confirmed SARS-CoV-2 infection or an uninfected control (not recorded which). Both conserved end residues are part of each CDR3. A D gene is named only where the DNA matches it firmly. Expanded clones are given a class, and other clones once, few, many or no size at all.

DNA	CDR3	D	J	size	V
TGCGCCAGCAGACCTACTGGACAGTTCCAAGAGACCCAGTACTTC	CASRPTGQFQETQYF	-	TRBJ2-5	many	TRBV5-1
TGTGCCAGCAGCCCGCCCCCCTGGCTCCCAGGCTACGAGCAGTACTTC	CASSPPPWLPGYEQYF	-	TRBJ2-7	-	TRBV3-1
TGTGCCAGCAGTAACCCAACTCTTACAGGGGGCGCTTCCTACGAGCAGTACTTC	CASSNPTLTGGASYEQYF	TRBD1	TRBJ2-7	many	TRBV2
TGCGCCAGCAGCCAGGATCGACGGACCGCGAACTATGGCTACACCTTC	CASSQDRRTANYGYTF	-	TRBJ1-2	many	TRBV4-1
TGTGCCAGCAGCTTAGGAAGGAGCGAGACCCAGTACTTC	CASSLGRSETQYF	-	TRBJ2-5	few	TRBV11-2
TGTGCCAGCAGACATCAGGGGTCTGAAGCTTTCTTT	CASRHQGSEAFF	-	TRBJ1-1	many	TRBV6-5
TGTGCCAGCAGCTTAGTGGGAGCGAGCACTGAAGCTTTCTTT	CASSLVGASTEAFF	-	TRBJ1-1	many	TRBV7-2
TGTGCCAGCAGTTACGTAAGGACTAGCAGGGAGACCCAGTACTTC	CASSYVRTSRETQYF	TRBD2	TRBJ2-5	medium-sized	TRBV6-6
TGTGCCAGCAGCCTAAGAAGGCAGGGTAGCACAGATACGCAGTATTTT	CASSLRRQGSTDTQYF	-	TRBJ2-3	many	TRBV2
TGTGCCAGCGGACTAGCGGGGGCACACACCGGGGAGCTGTTTTTT	CASGLAGAHTGELFF	TRBD2	TRBJ2-2	many	TRBV7-9
TGTGCCAGCAGCCACGTCCTACTAGCGGGGGTCACAGATACGCAGTATTTT	CASSHVLLAGVTDTQYF	TRBD2	TRBJ2-3	few	TRBV3-1
TGCAGCGGCGGGGGGGGTAGCACAGATACGCAGTATTTT	CSGGGGSTDTQYF	TRBD2	TRBJ2-3	few	TRBV29-1
TGTGCCAGCAGTCTCGACAGGGTGAGTCAGCCCCAGCATTTT	CASSLDRVSQPQHF	TRBD1	TRBJ1-5	many	TRBV12-3/TRBV12-4
TGTGCCACCATGGTCAGGAGGGATATTCAGCCCCAGCATTTT	CATMVRRDIQPQHF	-	TRBJ1-5	many	TRBV6-1
TGTGCCAGCAGCTTCCGGGACAGATGGAACAATGAGCAGTTCTTC	CASSFRDRWNNEQFF	TRBD1	TRBJ2-1	many	TRBV5-5
TGTGCCAGCAGCTACGGGACAGGGCAAGGGAACACTGAAGCTTTCTTT	CASSYGTGQGNTEAFF	TRBD1	TRBJ1-1	many	TRBV5-5
TGTGCCAGCAGCCACGCCGTTGGCAGGGGTAGCTATGGCTACACCTTC	CASSHAVGRGSYGYTF	-	TRBJ1-2	-	TRBV6-6
TGTGCCAGTACCACCGGCGGGCAGCCCCAGCATTTT	CASTTGGQPQHF	-	TRBJ1-5	many	TRBV19
TGCAGCGTTGATGAAGAAAGCACAGATACGCAGTATTTT	CSVDEESTDTQYF	-	TRBJ2-3	many	TRBV29-1
TGTGCCAGCAGGCATGGCGGGGGGACCGGGGAGCTGTTTTTT	CASRHGGGTGELFF	TRBD2	TRBJ2-2	-	TRBV5-6